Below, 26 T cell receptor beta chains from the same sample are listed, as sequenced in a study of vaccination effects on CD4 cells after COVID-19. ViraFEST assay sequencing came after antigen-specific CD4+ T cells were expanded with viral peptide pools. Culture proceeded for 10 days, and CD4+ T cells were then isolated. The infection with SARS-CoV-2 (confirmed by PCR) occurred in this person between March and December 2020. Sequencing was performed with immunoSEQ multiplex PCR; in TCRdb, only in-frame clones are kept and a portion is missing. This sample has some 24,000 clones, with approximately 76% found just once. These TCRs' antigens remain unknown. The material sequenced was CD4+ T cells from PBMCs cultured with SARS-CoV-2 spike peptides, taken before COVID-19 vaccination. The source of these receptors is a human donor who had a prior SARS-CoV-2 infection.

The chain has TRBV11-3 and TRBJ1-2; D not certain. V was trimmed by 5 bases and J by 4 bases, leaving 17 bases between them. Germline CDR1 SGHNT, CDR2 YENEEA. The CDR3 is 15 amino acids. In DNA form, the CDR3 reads TGTGCCAGCAGCCAACATGCCGGAAAGACCTATGGCTACACCTTC. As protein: CASSQHAGKTYGYTF. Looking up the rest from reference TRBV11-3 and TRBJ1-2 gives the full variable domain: EAGVVQSPRYKIIEKKQPVAFWCNPISGHNTLYWYLQNLGQGPELLIRYENEEAVDDSQLPKDRFSAERLKGVDSTLKIQPAELGDSAVYLCASSQHAGKTYGYTFGSGTRLTVV.

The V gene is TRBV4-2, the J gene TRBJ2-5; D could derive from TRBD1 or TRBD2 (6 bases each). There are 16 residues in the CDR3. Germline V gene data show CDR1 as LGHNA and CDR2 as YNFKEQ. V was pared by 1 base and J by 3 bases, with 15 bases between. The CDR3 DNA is TGTGCCAGCAGCCAAGCCCCAACGGGGGCGGAAGAGACCCAGTACTTC. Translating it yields CASSQAPTGAEETQYF.

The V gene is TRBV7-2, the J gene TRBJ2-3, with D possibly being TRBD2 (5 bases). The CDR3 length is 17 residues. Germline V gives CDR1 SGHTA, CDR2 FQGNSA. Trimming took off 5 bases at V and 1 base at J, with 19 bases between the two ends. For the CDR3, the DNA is TGTGCCAGCAGCCTCCCTAGTCGGGGTATCCGCACAGATACGCAGTATTTT. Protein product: CASSLPSRGIRTDTQYF. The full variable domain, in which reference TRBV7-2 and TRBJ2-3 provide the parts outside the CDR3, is GAGVSQSPSNKVTEKGKDVELRCDPISGHTALYWYRQSLGQGLEFLIYFQGNSAPDKSGLPSDRFSAERTGGSVSTLTIQRTQQEDSAVYLCASSLPSRGIRTDTQYFGPGTRLTVL.

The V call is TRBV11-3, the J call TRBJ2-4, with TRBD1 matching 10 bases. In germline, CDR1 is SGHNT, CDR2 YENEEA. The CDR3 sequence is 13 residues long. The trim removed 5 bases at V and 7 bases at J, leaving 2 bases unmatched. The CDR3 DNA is TGTGCCAGCAGCCTGGGACAGGGGAACATTCAGTACTTC. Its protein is CASSLGQGNIQYF.

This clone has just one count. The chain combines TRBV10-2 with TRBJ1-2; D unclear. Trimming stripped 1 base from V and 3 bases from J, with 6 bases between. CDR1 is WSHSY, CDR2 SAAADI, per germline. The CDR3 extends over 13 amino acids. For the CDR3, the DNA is TGCGCCAGCAGTGAGTATGTCTACTATGGCTACACCTTC. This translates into CASSEYVYYGYTF.

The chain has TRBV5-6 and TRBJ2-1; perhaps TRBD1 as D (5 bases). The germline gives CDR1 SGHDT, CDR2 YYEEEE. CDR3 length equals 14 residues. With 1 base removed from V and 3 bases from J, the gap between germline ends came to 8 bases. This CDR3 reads CASSLMTVYNEQFF. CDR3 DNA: TGTGCCAGCAGCTTGATGACAGTCTACAATGAGCAGTTCTTC.

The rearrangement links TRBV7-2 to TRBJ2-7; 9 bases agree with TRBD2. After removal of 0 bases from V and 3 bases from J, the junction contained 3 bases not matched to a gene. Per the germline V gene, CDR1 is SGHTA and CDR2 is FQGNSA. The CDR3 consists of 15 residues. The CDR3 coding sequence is TGTGCCAGCAGCTTAGCTAGCGGGAGTCTCTACGAGCAGTACTTC. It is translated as CASSLASGSLYEQYF. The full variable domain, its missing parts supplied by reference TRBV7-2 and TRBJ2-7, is GAGVSQSPSNKVTEKGKDVELRCDPISGHTALYWYRQSLGQGLEFLIYFQGNSAPDKSGLPSDRFSAERTGGSVSTLTIQRTQQEDSAVYLCASSLASGSLYEQYFGPGTRLTVT.

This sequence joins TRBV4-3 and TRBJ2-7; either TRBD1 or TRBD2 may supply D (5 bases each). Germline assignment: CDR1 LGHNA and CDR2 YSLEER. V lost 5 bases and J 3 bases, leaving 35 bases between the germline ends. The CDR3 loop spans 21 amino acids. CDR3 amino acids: CASSRFWGIDPEVGQNYEQYF. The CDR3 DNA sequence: TGCGCCAGCAGCAGATTTTGGGGGATAGACCCCGAGGTCGGTCAAAACTACGAGCAGTACTTC.

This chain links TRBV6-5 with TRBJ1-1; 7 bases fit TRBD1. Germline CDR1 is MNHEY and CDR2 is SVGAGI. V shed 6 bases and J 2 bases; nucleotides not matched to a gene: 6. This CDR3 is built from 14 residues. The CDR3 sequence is CASRQGQLNTEAFF. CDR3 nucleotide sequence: TGTGCCAGCAGGCAGGGACAGCTAAACACTGAAGCTTTCTTT.

The CDR3 reads CASSYTGQGRYEQYF. DNA for the CDR3: TGCGCCAGCAGCTATACGGGACAGGGTCGCTACGAGCAGTACTTC. The chain links TRBV5-1 to TRBJ2-7; 9 bases fit TRBD1. This CDR3 has 15 amino acids. Trimming took 3 bases from V and 3 from J; bases not matched to a gene: 7. The germline gives CDR1 SGHRS, CDR2 YFSETQ.

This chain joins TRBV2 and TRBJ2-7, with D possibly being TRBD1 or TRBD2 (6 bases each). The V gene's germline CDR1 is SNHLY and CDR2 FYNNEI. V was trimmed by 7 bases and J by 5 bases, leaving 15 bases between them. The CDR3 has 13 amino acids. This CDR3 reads CASTQGGYNEQYF. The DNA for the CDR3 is TGTGCCAGCACCCAAGGGGGGTATAACGAGCAGTACTTC.

Here the CDR3 DNA reads TGTGCCAGCAGCTTATGGGGGGGGGTTGAGACCCAGTACTTC. Translated, it gives CASSLWGGVETQYF. This chain uses TRBV11-3 with TRBJ2-5; TRBD2 aligns across 7 bases. The germline CDR1 and CDR2 sequences are SGHNT and YENEEA. The CDR3 is 14 residues long. V lost 2 bases, J lost 5 bases, and 5 bases stayed unmatched.

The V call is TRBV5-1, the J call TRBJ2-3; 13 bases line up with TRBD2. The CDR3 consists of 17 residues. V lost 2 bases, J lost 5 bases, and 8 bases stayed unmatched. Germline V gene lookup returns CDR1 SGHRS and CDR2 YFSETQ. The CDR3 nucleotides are TGCGCCAGCAGCTTCGGGACTAGCGGGGCAAATGGAGATACGCAGTATTTT. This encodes CASSFGTSGANGDTQYF.

This chain's CDR3 is CASSDLARNEKLFF. The CDR3 DNA reads TGTGCCAGCAGTGATCTGGCCAGAAATGAAAAACTGTTTTTT. V and J are TRBV2 and TRBJ1-4; D uncertain. V dropped 3 bases and J dropped 5 bases, with 10 bases sitting between them. Germline CDR1 is SNHLY and CDR2 is FYNNEI. The CDR3 contains 14 residues.

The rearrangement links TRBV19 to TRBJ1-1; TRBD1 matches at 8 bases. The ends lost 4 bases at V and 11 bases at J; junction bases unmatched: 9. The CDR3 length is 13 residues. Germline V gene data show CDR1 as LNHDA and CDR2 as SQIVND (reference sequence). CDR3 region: CASSTGQGSRAFF. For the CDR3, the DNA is TGTGCCAGTAGTACCGGACAGGGATCGCGGGCTTTCTTT.

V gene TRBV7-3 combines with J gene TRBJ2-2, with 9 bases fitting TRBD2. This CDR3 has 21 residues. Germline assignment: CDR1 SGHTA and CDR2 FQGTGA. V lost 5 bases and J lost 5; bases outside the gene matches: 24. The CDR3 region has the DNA TGTGCCAGCAGCCCCCCCCCTCGTCTTTTAGCGGGAGTTGGGATAACCGGGGAGCTGTTTTTT. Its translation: CASSPPPRLLAGVGITGELFF.

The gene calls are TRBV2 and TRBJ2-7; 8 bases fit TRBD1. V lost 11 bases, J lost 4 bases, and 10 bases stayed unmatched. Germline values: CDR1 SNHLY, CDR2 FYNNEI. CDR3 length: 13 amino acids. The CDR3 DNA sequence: TGTGCCGGATCCCGACAGGGGCCATACGAGCAGTACTTC. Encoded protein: CAGSRQGPYEQYF.

The CDR3 region has the DNA TGTGCCACCAGCAGGGCGGGGGTCTACGAGCAGTACTTC. As protein: CATSRAGVYEQYF. The rearrangement links TRBV15 to TRBJ2-7, with 7 nucleotides matching TRBD2. The length of the CDR3 is 13 residues. The germline CDR1 and CDR2 sequences are LNHNV and YYDKDF (reference sequence). V was pared by 3 bases and J by 3 bases, with 2 bases of the junction left unmatched. The full variable domain, in which reference TRBV15 and TRBJ2-7 provide the parts outside the CDR3, is DAMVIQNPRYQVTQFGKPVTLSCSQTLNHNVMYWYQQKSSQAPKLLFHYYDKDFNNEADTPDNFQSRRPNTSFCFLDIRSPGLGDTAMYLCATSRAGVYEQYFGPGTRLTVT.

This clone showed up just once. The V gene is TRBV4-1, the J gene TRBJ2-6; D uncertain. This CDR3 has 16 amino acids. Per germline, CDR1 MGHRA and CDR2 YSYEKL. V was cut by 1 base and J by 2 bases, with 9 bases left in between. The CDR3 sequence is CASSQGIGTGANVLTF. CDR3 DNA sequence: TGCGCCAGCAGCCAAGGTATAGGGACTGGGGCCAACGTCCTGACTTTC.

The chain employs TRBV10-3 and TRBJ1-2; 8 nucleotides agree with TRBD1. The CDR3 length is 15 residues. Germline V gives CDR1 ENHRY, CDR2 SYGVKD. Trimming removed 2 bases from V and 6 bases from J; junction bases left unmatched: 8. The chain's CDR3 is CAISEGRTGFDGYTF. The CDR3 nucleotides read TGTGCCATCAGTGAGGGGAGGACAGGGTTTGATGGCTACACCTTC.

The CDR3 nucleotides read TGTGCCAGCTCACCGGGAGTTACTGAGACCCAGTACTTC. Amino acid sequence: CASSPGVTETQYF. This chain links TRBV18 with TRBJ2-5, with a tentative D call TRBD2 (5 bases). The CDR3 spans 13 residues. Germline loops: CDR1 KGHSH, CDR2 LQKENI. Deletions cut 3 bases from V and 5 bases from J, with 10 bases between.

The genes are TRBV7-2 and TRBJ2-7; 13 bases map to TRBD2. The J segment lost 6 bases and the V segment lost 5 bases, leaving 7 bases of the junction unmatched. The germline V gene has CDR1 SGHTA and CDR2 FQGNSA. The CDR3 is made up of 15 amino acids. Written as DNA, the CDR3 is TGTGCCAGCAGCCCCAGGACTAGCGGGAGACGCGAGCAGTACTTC. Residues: CASSPRTSGRREQYF.

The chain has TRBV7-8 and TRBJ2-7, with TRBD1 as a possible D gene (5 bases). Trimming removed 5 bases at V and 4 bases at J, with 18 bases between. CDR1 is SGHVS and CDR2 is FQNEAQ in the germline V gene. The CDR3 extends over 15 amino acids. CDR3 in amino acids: CASSPQAVRSYEQYF. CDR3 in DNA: TGTGCCAGCAGCCCACAGGCGGTAAGGAGTTACGAGCAGTACTTC.

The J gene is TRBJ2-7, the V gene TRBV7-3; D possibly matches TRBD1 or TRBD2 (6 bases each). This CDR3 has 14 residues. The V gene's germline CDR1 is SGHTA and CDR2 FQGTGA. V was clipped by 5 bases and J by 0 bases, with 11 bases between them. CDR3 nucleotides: TGTGCCAGCAGCCCGGGGGCAACCTCCTACGAGCAGTACTTC. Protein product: CASSPGATSYEQYF.

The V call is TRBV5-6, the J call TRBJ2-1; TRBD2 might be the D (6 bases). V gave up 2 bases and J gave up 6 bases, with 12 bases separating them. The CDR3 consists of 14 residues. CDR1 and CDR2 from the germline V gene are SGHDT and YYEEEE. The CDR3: CASSFVGSINEQFF. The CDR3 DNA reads TGTGCCAGCAGCTTCGTCGGGAGTATCAATGAGCAGTTCTTC.

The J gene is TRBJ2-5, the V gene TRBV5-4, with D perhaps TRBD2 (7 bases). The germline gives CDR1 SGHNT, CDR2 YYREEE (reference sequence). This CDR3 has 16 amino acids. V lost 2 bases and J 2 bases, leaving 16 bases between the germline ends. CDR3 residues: CASSLQRGARQETQYF. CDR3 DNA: TGTGCCAGCAGCTTACAACGGGGGGCGCGGCAAGAGACCCAGTACTTC.